These T cell receptor beta chains were read from a single sample in a study of blood T cell repertoires in COVID-19. The data were produced by immunoSEQ multiplex PCR, yet TCRdb's version contains in-frame clones alone and is incomplete. The sample lists 250,000 to 300,000 clones, 75% to 90% seen once, with 1.5% to 2% in the top ten. Sequencing input: PBMCs or T cells enriched from blood (not recorded which). The source of these receptors is a woman between 40 and 55 years old who had recovered from COVID-19. The CDR3 runs from the conserved cysteine through the conserved F or W. The D gene is left open where the match is weak. Only some rows state a clone size, as once, few, many or a class for expanded clones.

v_call: TRBV24-1
clone_size: NA
j_call: TRBJ1-5
d_call: NA
cdr3_aa: CATKRRGGLGNQPQHF
cdr3_nt: TGTGCCACTAAGCGTAGAGGAGGGTTAGGCAATCAGCCCCAGCATTTT

v_call: TRBV6-1
clone_size: NA
j_call: TRBJ2-7
d_call: NA
cdr3_aa: CASSATLLTASYEQYF
cdr3_nt: TGTGCCAGCAGTGCAACACTATTGACAGCCTCCTACGAGCAGTACTTC

v_call: TRBV7-9
clone_size: NA
j_call: TRBJ2-3
d_call: NA
cdr3_aa: CASSLYRTGSTDTQYF
cdr3_nt: TGTGCCAGCAGCCTATACCGGACGGGATCCACAGATACGCAGTATTTT

v_call: TRBV5-4
clone_size: NA
j_call: TRBJ2-5
d_call: TRBD1
cdr3_aa: CASSPDRGVETQYF
cdr3_nt: TGTGCCAGCAGCCCGGACAGGGGGGTCGAGACCCAGTACTTC

v_call: TRBV18
clone_size: NA
j_call: TRBJ1-1
d_call: NA
cdr3_aa: CASSPTVRGTEAFF
cdr3_nt: TGTGCCAGCTCACCGACGGTTCGGGGGACTGAAGCTTTCTTT

v_call: TRBV3-1/TRBV3-2
clone_size: NA
j_call: TRBJ1-1
d_call: TRBD1
cdr3_aa: CASSRNRGNTEAFF
cdr3_nt: TGTGCCAGCAGCCGAAACAGGGGGAACACTGAAGCTTTCTTT

v_call: TRBV5-6
clone_size: NA
j_call: TRBJ1-1
d_call: NA
cdr3_aa: CASSWKGSEAFF
cdr3_nt: TGTGCCAGCAGCTGGAAAGGGAGTGAAGCTTTCTTT

v_call: TRBV3-1/TRBV3-2
clone_size: NA
j_call: TRBJ2-7
d_call: NA
cdr3_aa: CASSYGTTGEQYF
cdr3_nt: TGTGCCAGCAGCTATGGAACGACGGGGGAGCAGTACTTC

v_call: TRBV5-4
clone_size: NA
j_call: TRBJ1-2
d_call: TRBD1
cdr3_aa: CASKMTGGYGYTF
cdr3_nt: TGTGCCAGCAAAATGACAGGGGGCTATGGCTACACCTTC

v_call: TRBV10-2
clone_size: NA
j_call: TRBJ1-2
d_call: NA
cdr3_aa: CASRERDKNYGYTF
cdr3_nt: TGCGCCAGCAGAGAAAGAGATAAAAACTATGGCTACACCTTC

v_call: TRBV2
clone_size: NA
j_call: TRBJ1-3
d_call: TRBD1
cdr3_aa: CASSDDAGGNGNTIYF
cdr3_nt: TGTGCCAGCAGTGATGATGCAGGGGGCAACGGAAACACCATATATTTT

v_call: TRBV3-1/TRBV3-2
clone_size: NA
j_call: TRBJ1-3
d_call: TRBD1
cdr3_aa: CASSPRDRGPSGNTIYF
cdr3_nt: TGTGCCAGCAGCCCTCGGGACAGGGGGCCCTCTGGAAACACCATATATTTT

v_call: TRBV5-1
clone_size: few
j_call: TRBJ2-7
d_call: TRBD1
cdr3_aa: CASSTGQVSYEQYF
cdr3_nt: TGCGCCAGCAGCACCGGACAGGTCTCCTACGAGCAGTACTTC

v_call: TRBV14
clone_size: NA
j_call: TRBJ1-1
d_call: NA
cdr3_aa: CASSQDFGWGRNTEAFF
cdr3_nt: TGTGCCAGCAGCCAAGATTTCGGGTGGGGGCGGAACACTGAAGCTTTCTTT

v_call: TRBV7-6
clone_size: once
j_call: TRBJ1-1
d_call: TRBD1
cdr3_aa: CASRTLRGEAFF
cdr3_nt: TGTGCCAGCAGAACACTCAGGGGGGAAGCTTTCTTT

v_call: TRBV19
clone_size: NA
j_call: TRBJ1-5
d_call: NA
cdr3_aa: CASSREGQTGSNQPQHF
cdr3_nt: TGTGCCAGTAGTAGAGAGGGACAAACGGGTAGCAATCAGCCCCAGCATTTT

v_call: TRBV18
clone_size: NA
j_call: TRBJ2-5
d_call: NA
cdr3_aa: CASSQGRSETQYF
cdr3_nt: TGTGCCAGCTCACAAGGGAGGTCAGAGACCCAGTACTTC

v_call: TRBV9
clone_size: NA
j_call: TRBJ2-3
d_call: NA
cdr3_aa: CASSVVADTQYF
cdr3_nt: TGTGCCAGCAGCGTAGTCGCAGATACGCAGTATTTT

v_call: TRBV28
clone_size: NA
j_call: TRBJ1-4
d_call: NA
cdr3_aa: CASSPPGLKNEKLFF
cdr3_nt: TGTGCCAGCAGTCCCCCGGGACTGAAGAATGAAAAACTGTTTTTT

v_call: TRBV14
clone_size: NA
j_call: TRBJ1-1
d_call: NA
cdr3_aa: CASSRLHSGVGTEAFF
cdr3_nt: TGTGCCAGCAGCCGCCTACACTCAGGGGTTGGCACTGAAGCTTTCTTT

v_call: TRBV30
clone_size: NA
j_call: TRBJ1-1
d_call: NA
cdr3_aa: CAWRNGGAYTEAFF
cdr3_nt: TGTGCCTGGAGGAATGGCGGGGCTTACACTGAAGCTTTCTTT

v_call: TRBV19
clone_size: NA
j_call: TRBJ2-5
d_call: TRBD1
cdr3_aa: CASSLGGPETQYF
cdr3_nt: TGTGCCAGTAGTTTAGGGGGCCCGGAGACCCAGTACTTC

v_call: TRBV6-1
clone_size: NA
j_call: TRBJ2-5
d_call: NA
cdr3_aa: CASSDQYQETQYF
cdr3_nt: TGTGCCAGCAGTGACCAGTACCAAGAGACCCAGTACTTC

v_call: TRBV5-1
clone_size: NA
j_call: TRBJ2-3
d_call: TRBD1
cdr3_aa: CASRSQGVTDTQYF
cdr3_nt: TGCGCCAGCAGATCCCAGGGGGTCACAGATACGCAGTATTTT

v_call: TRBV3-1/TRBV3-2
clone_size: NA
j_call: TRBJ1-5
d_call: TRBD1
cdr3_aa: CASSLGTANQPQHF
cdr3_nt: TGTGCCAGCAGCCTAGGGACAGCTAATCAGCCCCAGCATTTT

v_call: TRBV1
clone_size: NA
j_call: TRBJ1-6
d_call: NA
cdr3_aa: CTSSQDRRIYNSPLHF
cdr3_nt: TGCACCAGCAGCCAAGATCGCAGGATCTATAATTCACCCCTCCACTTT

v_call: TRBV18
clone_size: NA
j_call: TRBJ1-1
d_call: NA
cdr3_aa: CASSPGTAPGGTEAFF
cdr3_nt: TGTGCCAGCTCACCAGGGACCGCTCCCGGGGGCACTGAAGCTTTCTTT

v_call: TRBV7-3
clone_size: NA
j_call: TRBJ2-7
d_call: TRBD1
cdr3_aa: CASSFDRGSNEQYF
cdr3_nt: TGTGCCAGCAGCTTTGACAGGGGGAGCAACGAGCAGTACTTC

v_call: TRBV30
clone_size: NA
j_call: TRBJ1-2
d_call: TRBD1
cdr3_aa: CAWTRDRAGGYTF
cdr3_nt: TGTGCCTGGACCCGGGACAGGGCAGGTGGCTACACCTTC

v_call: TRBV6-5
clone_size: few
j_call: TRBJ1-5
d_call: NA
cdr3_aa: CASSYSRGLSQPQHF
cdr3_nt: TGTGCCAGCAGTTACTCGAGAGGGCTAAGTCAGCCCCAGCATTTT

v_call: TRBV7-8
clone_size: NA
j_call: TRBJ2-1
d_call: TRBD2
cdr3_aa: CASSIVRTSSNEQFF
cdr3_nt: TGTGCCAGCAGCATAGTCAGGACTAGTTCTAATGAGCAGTTCTTC

v_call: TRBV3-1/TRBV3-2
clone_size: NA
j_call: TRBJ2-1
d_call: NA
cdr3_aa: CASSQGQGLADNEQFF
cdr3_nt: TGTGCCAGCAGCCAAGGACAGGGGCTAGCGGACAATGAGCAGTTCTTC

v_call: TRBV10-1
clone_size: NA
j_call: TRBJ2-7
d_call: NA
cdr3_aa: CASSDGGSSYEQYF
cdr3_nt: TGCGCCAGCAGTGATGGAGGGAGCTCCTACGAGCAGTACTTC

v_call: TRBV3-1/TRBV3-2
clone_size: NA
j_call: TRBJ2-7
d_call: TRBD2
cdr3_aa: CASSPRSGLAQYEQYF
cdr3_nt: TGTGCCAGCAGCCCCCGCTCGGGACTAGCGCAATACGAGCAGTACTTC

v_call: TRBV5-1
clone_size: NA
j_call: TRBJ2-2
d_call: NA
cdr3_aa: CASSLTGVKSGELFF
cdr3_nt: TGCGCCAGCAGCTTGACGGGGGTTAAATCCGGGGAGCTGTTTTTT

v_call: TRBV5-8
clone_size: NA
j_call: TRBJ2-7
d_call: NA
cdr3_aa: CASSLLGGATGEQYF
cdr3_nt: TGTGCCAGCAGCTTGCTTGGGGGCGCGACGGGTGAGCAGTACTTC

v_call: TRBV6-5
clone_size: NA
j_call: TRBJ1-6
d_call: NA
cdr3_aa: CASGRGQGNSPLHF
cdr3_nt: TGTGCCAGCGGTCGTGGGCAGGGCAACTCACCCCTCCACTTT

v_call: TRBV2
clone_size: NA
j_call: TRBJ2-1
d_call: TRBD2
cdr3_aa: CASETSGYYNEQFF
cdr3_nt: TGTGCCAGTGAGACTAGCGGATACTACAATGAGCAGTTCTTC

v_call: TRBV5-4
clone_size: once
j_call: TRBJ1-1
d_call: NA
cdr3_aa: CASSSDINTEAFF
cdr3_nt: TGTGCCAGCAGCTCGGACATTAACACTGAAGCTTTCTTT

v_call: TRBV11-2
clone_size: once
j_call: TRBJ1-4
d_call: NA
cdr3_aa: CASSRDRNEKLFF
cdr3_nt: TGTGCCAGCAGCCGAGACAGGAATGAAAAACTGTTTTTT

v_call: TRBV6-2/TRBV6-3
clone_size: NA
j_call: TRBJ1-6
d_call: TRBD1
cdr3_aa: CASSYTRGSRGFNSPLHF
cdr3_nt: TGTGCCAGCAGTTATACCCGGGGAAGCAGGGGGTTTAATTCACCCCTCCACTTT

v_call: TRBV5-1
clone_size: NA
j_call: TRBJ1-1
d_call: TRBD1
cdr3_aa: CASREGQGAGGTEAFF
cdr3_nt: TGCGCCAGCAGAGAGGGACAGGGGGCAGGTGGCACTGAAGCTTTCTTT

v_call: TRBV19
clone_size: NA
j_call: TRBJ1-4
d_call: NA
cdr3_aa: CASSHRAENEKLFF
cdr3_nt: TGTGCCAGTAGCCACAGGGCGGAAAATGAAAAACTGTTTTTT

v_call: TRBV5-1
clone_size: NA
j_call: TRBJ1-4
d_call: NA
cdr3_aa: CASSQYSNFNRRGEKLFF
cdr3_nt: TGCGCCAGTTCTCAATACTCAAACTTCAACCGCCGAGGGGAAAAACTGTTTTTT

v_call: TRBV5-1
clone_size: few
j_call: TRBJ1-5
d_call: NA
cdr3_aa: CASKRSVGSNQPQHF
cdr3_nt: TGCGCCAGCAAACGGTCTGTCGGTAGCAATCAGCCCCAGCATTTT

v_call: TRBV7-9
clone_size: NA
j_call: TRBJ2-3
d_call: TRBD2
cdr3_aa: CASSLALASGGTDTQYF
cdr3_nt: TGTGCCAGCAGCTTAGCGTTAGCGAGCGGGGGCACAGATACGCAGTATTTT